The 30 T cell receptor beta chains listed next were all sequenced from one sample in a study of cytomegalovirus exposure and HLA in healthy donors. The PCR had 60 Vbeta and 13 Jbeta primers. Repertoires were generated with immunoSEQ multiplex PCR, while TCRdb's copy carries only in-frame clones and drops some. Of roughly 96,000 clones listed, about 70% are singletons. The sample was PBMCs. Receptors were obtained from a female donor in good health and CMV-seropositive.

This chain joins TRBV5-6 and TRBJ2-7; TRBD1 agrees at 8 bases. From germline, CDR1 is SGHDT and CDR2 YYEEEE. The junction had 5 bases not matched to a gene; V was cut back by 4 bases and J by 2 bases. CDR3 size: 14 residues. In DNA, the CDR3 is TGTGCCAGCAGCCAAGGACAGGGCACCTACGAGCAGTACTTC. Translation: CASSQGQGTYEQYF.

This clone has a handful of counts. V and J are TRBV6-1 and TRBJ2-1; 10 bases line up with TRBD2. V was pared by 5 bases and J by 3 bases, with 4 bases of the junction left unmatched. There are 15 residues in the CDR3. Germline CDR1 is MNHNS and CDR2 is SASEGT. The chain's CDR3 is CASSRSGGVYNEQFF. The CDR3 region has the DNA TGTGCCAGCAGTAGAAGCGGGGGGGTCTACAATGAGCAGTTCTTC.

The CDR3 coding sequence is TGTGCCAGCAGCCCGGGACAGAGGGGCCTTCAGTACTTC. This encodes CASSPGQRGLQYF. The rearrangement uses TRBV7-3 and TRBJ2-4; 7 bases are shared with TRBD1. The CDR3 covers 13 residues. V lost 5 bases, J lost 11 bases, and 9 bases stayed unmatched. The germline gives CDR1 SGHTA, CDR2 FQGTGA.

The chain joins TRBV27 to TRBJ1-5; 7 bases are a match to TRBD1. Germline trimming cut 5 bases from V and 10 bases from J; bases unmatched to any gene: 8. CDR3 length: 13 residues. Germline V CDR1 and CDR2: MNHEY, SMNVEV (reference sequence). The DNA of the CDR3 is TGTGCCAGCAGTGGACGGACAGGACGACCCCAGCATTTT. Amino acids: CASSGRTGRPQHF.

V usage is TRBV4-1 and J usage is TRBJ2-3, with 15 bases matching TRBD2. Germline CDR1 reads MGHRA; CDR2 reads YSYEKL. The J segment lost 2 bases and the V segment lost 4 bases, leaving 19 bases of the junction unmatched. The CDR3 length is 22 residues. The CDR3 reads CASSPYGTSGRLGGGHTDTQYF. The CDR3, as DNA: TGCGCCAGCAGCCCCTACGGGACTAGCGGGAGGCTCGGGGGAGGTCACACAGATACGCAGTATTTT.

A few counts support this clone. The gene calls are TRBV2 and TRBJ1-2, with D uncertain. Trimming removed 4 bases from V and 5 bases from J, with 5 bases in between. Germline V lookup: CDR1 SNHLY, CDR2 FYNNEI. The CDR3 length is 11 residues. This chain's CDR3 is CASSVRYGYTF. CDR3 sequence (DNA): TGTGCCAGCAGTGTTCGTTATGGCTACACCTTC.

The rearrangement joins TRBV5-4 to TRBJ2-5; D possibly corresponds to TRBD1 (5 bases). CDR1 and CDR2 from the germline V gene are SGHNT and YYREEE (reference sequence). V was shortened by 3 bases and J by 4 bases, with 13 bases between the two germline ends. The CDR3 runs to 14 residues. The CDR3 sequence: CASSSWGYGETQYF. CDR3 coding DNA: TGTGCCAGCAGCTCCTGGGGCTATGGAGAGACCCAGTACTTC.

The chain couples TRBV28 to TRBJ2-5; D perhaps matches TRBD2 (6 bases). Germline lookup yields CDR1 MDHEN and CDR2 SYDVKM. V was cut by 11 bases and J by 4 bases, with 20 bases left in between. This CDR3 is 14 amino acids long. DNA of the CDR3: TGTGCCTCCAGGGCTGGGGGGACGGGAGAGACCCAGTACTTC. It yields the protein CASRAGGTGETQYF.

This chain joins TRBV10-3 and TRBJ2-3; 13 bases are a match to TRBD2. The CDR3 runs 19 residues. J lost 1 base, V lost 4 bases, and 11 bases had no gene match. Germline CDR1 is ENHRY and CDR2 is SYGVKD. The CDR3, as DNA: TGTGCCATCAGTGCCAAACTAGCGGGAGGGCCGGGAGGCACAGATACGCAGTATTTT. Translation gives CAISAKLAGGPGGTDTQYF.

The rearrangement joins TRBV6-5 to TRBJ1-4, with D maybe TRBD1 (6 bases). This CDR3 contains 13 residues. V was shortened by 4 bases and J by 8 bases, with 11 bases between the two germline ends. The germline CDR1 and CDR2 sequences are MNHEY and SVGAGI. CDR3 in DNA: TGTGCCAGCAGTTCCAGGGGTGGGGAAAAACTGTTTTTT. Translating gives CASSSRGGEKLFF.

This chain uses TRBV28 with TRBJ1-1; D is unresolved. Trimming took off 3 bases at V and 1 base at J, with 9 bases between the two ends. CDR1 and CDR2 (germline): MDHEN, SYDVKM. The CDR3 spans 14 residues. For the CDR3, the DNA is TGTGCCAGCAGTTTTGGAGGGTGGAACACTGAAGCTTTCTTT. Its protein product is CASSFGGWNTEAFF. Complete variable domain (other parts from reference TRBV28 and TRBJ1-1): DVKVTQSSRYLVKRTGEKVFLECVQDMDHENMFWYRQDPGLGLRLIYFSYDVKMKEKGDIPEGYSVSREKKERFSLILESASTNQTSMYLCASSFGGWNTEAFFGQGTRLTVV.

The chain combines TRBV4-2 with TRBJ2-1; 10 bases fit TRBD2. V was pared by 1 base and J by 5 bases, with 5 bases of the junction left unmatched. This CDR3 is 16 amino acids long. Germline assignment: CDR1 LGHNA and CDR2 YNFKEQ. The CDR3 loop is CASSQGALAGDNEQFF. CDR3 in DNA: TGTGCCAGCAGCCAAGGGGCCCTAGCGGGGGACAATGAGCAGTTCTTC.

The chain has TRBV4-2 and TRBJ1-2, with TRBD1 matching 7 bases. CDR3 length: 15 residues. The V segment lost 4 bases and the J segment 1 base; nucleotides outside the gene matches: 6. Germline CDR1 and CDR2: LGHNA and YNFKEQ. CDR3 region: CASSRFRGFNYGYTF. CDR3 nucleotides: TGTGCCAGCAGCCGATTCAGGGGGTTTAACTATGGCTACACCTTC.

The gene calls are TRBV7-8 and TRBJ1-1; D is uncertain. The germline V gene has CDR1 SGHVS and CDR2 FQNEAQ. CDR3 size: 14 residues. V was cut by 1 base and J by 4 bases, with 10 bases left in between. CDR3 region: CASSLGAGSTEAFF. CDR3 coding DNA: TGTGCCAGCAGCTTAGGGGCGGGAAGCACTGAAGCTTTCTTT.

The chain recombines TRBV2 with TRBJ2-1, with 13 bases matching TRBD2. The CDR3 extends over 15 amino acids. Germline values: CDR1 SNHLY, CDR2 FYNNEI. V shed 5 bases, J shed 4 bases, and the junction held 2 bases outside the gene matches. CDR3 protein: CASSSGLAGYNEQFF. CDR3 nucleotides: TGTGCCAGCAGTTCGGGACTAGCGGGGTACAATGAGCAGTTCTTC.

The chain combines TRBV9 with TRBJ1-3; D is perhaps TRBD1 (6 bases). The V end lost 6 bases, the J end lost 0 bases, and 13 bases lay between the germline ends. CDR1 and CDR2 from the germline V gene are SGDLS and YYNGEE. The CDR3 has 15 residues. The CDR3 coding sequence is TGTGCCAGCACCTTGGACAGCTCCTCTGGAAACACCATATATTTT. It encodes CASTLDSSSGNTIYF.

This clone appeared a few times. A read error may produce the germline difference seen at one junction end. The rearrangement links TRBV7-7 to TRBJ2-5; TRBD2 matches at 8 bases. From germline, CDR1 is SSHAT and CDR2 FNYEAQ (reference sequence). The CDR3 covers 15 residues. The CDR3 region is CASSARLARQETQYF. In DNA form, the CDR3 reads TGTGCTAGCAGTGCGAGACTAGCGCGACAAGAGACCCAGTACTTC.

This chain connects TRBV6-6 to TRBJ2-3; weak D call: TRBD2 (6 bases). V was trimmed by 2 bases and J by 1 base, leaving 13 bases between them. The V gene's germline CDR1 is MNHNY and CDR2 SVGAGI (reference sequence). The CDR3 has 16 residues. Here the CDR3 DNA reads TGTGCCAGCAGTTACGGGACTCCTTCGGGCACAGATACGCAGTATTTT. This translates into CASSYGTPSGTDTQYF.

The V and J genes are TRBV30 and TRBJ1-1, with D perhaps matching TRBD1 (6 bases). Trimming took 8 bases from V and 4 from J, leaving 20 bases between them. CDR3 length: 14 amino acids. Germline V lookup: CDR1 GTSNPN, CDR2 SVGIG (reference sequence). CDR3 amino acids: CAPQGGREGTEAFF. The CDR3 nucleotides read TGTGCCCCCCAAGGGGGAAGGGAAGGCACTGAAGCTTTCTTT.

CDR3 sequence reads: CASSVVAAGGWEQFF. In DNA form, the CDR3 reads TGTGCCAGCAGCGTAGTGGCAGCGGGGGGCTGGGAGCAGTTCTTC. This chain links TRBV9 with TRBJ2-1; 9 bases fit TRBD2. The CDR3 sequence is 15 residues long. In germline, CDR1 is SGDLS, CDR2 YYNGEE. With 0 bases clipped from V and 10 bases from J, the junction kept 8 bases outside the gene matches.

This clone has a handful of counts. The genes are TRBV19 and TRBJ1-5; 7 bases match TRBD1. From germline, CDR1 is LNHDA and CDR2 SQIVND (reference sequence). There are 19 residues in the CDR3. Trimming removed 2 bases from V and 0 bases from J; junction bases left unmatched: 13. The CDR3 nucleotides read TGTGCCAGTAGTATATCAGTGGACAGGTGGGGATATAGCAATCAGCCCCAGCATTTT. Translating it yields CASSISVDRWGYSNQPQHF.

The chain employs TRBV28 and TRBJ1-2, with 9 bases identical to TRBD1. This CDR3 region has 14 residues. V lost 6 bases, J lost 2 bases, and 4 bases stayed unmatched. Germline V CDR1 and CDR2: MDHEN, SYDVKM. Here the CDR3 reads CASRDRGGNYGYTF. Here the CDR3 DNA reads TGTGCCAGCAGGGACAGGGGTGGGAACTATGGCTACACCTTC.

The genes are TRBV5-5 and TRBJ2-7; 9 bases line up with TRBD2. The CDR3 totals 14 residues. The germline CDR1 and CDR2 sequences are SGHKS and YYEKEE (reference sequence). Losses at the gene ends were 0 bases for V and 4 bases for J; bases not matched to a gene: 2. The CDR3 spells CASSLETSGYEQYF. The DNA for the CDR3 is TGTGCCAGCAGCTTGGAGACTAGCGGTTACGAGCAGTACTTC.

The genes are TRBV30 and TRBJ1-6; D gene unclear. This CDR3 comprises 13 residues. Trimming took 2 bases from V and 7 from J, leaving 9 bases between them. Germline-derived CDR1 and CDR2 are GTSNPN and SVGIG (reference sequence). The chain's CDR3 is CAWSFQANSPLHF. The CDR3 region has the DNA TGTGCCTGGAGTTTTCAGGCAAATTCACCCCTCCACTTT. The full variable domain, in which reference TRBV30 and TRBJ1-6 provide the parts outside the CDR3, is SQTIHQWPATLVQPVGSPLSLECTVEGTSNPNLYWYRQAAGRGLQLLFYSVGIGQISSEVPQNLSASRPQDRQFILSSKKLLLSDSGFYLCAWSFQANSPLHFGNGTRLTVT.

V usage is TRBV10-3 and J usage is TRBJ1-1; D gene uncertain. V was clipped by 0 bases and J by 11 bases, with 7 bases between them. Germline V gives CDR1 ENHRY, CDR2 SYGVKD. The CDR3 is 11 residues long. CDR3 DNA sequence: TGTGCCATCAGTGAGTCGATGAGGGCTTTCTTT. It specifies CAISESMRAFF.

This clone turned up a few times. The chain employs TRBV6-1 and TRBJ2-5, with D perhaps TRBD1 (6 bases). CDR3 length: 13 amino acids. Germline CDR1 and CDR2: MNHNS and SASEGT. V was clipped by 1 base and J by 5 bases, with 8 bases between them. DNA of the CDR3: TGTGCCAGCAGTGAAGGACAGGTGGAGACCCAGTACTTC. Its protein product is CASSEGQVETQYF.

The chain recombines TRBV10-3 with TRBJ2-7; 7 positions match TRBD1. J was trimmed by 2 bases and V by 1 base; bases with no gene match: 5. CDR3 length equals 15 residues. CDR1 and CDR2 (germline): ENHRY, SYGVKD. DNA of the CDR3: TGTGCCATCAGTGAGTTCGAGGGACAGCCCTACGAGCAGTACTTC. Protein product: CAISEFEGQPYEQYF.

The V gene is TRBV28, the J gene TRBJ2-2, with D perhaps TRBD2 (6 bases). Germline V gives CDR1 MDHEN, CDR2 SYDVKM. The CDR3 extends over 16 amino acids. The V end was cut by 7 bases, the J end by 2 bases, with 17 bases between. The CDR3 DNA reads TGTGCCAGCACTGTCCCAGGGAGGCTCAACACCGGGGAGCTGTTTTTT. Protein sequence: CASTVPGRLNTGELFF.

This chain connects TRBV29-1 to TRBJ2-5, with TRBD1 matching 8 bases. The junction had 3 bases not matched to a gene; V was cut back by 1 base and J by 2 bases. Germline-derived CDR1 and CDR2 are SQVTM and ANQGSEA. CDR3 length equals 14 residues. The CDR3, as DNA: TGCAGCGTTGAAGGGGGGACAGGTCAAGAGACCCAGTACTTC. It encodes CSVEGGTGQETQYF.

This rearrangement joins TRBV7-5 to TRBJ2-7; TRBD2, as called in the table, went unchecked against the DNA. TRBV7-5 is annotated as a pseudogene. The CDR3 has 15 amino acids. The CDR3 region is CARSTRKGGNYEQYF. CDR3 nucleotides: TGTGCCAGAAGTACCCGTAAGGGAGGGAACTACGAGCAGTACTTC.